These T cell receptor beta chains were read from a single sample in a study of tumor-infiltrating T cells and Merkel cell polyomavirus. Sequencing was performed with immunoSEQ multiplex PCR; in TCRdb, only in-frame clones are kept and a portion is missing. There are some 25,000 clones in the sample; 70% to 90% occur only once, and about 2.9% lies in the top ten. Sequences were obtained from lymph node tissue. Source of these receptors: a man over 45 with Merkel cell carcinoma. CDR3s include the opening cysteine and the closing phenylalanine or tryptophan. The D gene is left open where the match is weak. Size values are once, few and many counts, or a class for expanded clones, and some rows have none.

J gene | V gene | D gene | clone size | CDR3 DNA | CDR3 protein
TRBJ1-5 | TRBV6-1 | NA | once | TGTGCCAGCAGTTGGGGGGTGGAGGGTCAGCCCCAGCATTTT | CASSWGVEGQPQHF
TRBJ1-1 | TRBV7-6 | TRBD1 | NA | TGTGCCAGCAGCTCCGGGACAGGGGGTTTCACTGAAGCTTTCTTT | CASSSGTGGFTEAFF
TRBJ1-1 | TRBV5-6 | TRBD1 | NA | TGTGCCAGCAGTCACAGGGGGCGTGAAGATACTGAAGCTTTCTTT | CASSHRGREDTEAFF
TRBJ2-1 | TRBV2 | NA | NA | TGTGCCAGCAGGCTCGGGACAAGCATCTCCTACAATGAGCAGTTCTTC | CASRLGTSISYNEQFF
TRBJ2-3 | TRBV29-1 | NA | NA | TGCAGCGTTGACAGAGCGAGAGATACGCAGTATTTT | CSVDRARDTQYF
TRBJ1-3 | TRBV9 | NA | NA | TGTGCCAGCAGCGCCCGGGGAAGCTTCGGTGGCACCGGAAACACCATATATTTT | CASSARGSFGGTGNTIYF
TRBJ2-7 | TRBV7-2 | NA | NA | TGTGCCAGCAGCCCCCGCGGCAGCGGATACGAGCAGTACTTC | CASSPRGSGYEQYF
TRBJ2-3 | TRBV11-2 | TRBD2 | NA | TGTGCCAGCAGCTTAAGACTAGCTGTCGATACGCAGTATTTT | CASSLRLAVDTQYF
TRBJ2-1 | TRBV29-1 | NA | NA | TGCAGCGTTGACCGGGACTGGATAAACAATGAGCAGTTCTTC | CSVDRDWINNEQFF
TRBJ2-7 | TRBV15 | NA | NA | TGTGCCACCAGCGAATCGGCTGGGGCTTCCTACGAGCAGTACTTC | CATSESAGASYEQYF
TRBJ1-4 | TRBV7-2 | NA | NA | TGTGCCAGCGGTCGGGAGTGGGGCGAAAAACTGTTTTTT | CASGREWGEKLFF
TRBJ2-7 | TRBV4-3 | NA | NA | TGCGCCAGCAGCCAAGATCTCGGCTACGAGCAGTACTTC | CASSQDLGYEQYF
TRBJ1-1 | TRBV18 | NA | NA | TGTGCCAGCTCGAAGGACATGAACACTGAAGCTTTCTTT | CASSKDMNTEAFF
TRBJ1-1 | TRBV20-1 | NA | NA | TGCAGTGAGAAGCAGAACACTGAAGCTTTCTTT | CSEKQNTEAFF
TRBJ1-2 | TRBV19 | NA | NA | TGTGCCAGTAGTATAGCCGCAGCTAACTATGGCTACACCTTC | CASSIAAANYGYTF
TRBJ1-4 | TRBV25-1 | TRBD1 | few | TGTGCCAGCAGTGAATGGGACAGGGCGGAAAAACTGTTTTTT | CASSEWDRAEKLFF
TRBJ2-7 | TRBV6-5 | TRBD1 | NA | TGTGCCAGCAGTAGACCGGGACAGGGAATCTACGAGCAGTACTTC | CASSRPGQGIYEQYF
TRBJ1-2 | TRBV6-1 | NA | NA | TGTGCCAGCAGTGAACAGGGGAGGGAGCCATTC | CASSEQGREPF
TRBJ1-2 | TRBV6-5 | TRBD1 | few | TGTGCCAGCAGTTACTACCAGGGGGGCTATGGCTACACCTTC | CASSYYQGGYGYTF
TRBJ1-1 | TRBV28 | NA | once | TGTGCCAGCAGTTTCTTCGGGGGGATTAACACTGAAGCTTTCTTT | CASSFFGGINTEAFF
TRBJ1-2 | TRBV18 | TRBD1 | once | TGTGCCAGCTCACCACAGGACAGGGATGGTGGCTACACCTTC | CASSPQDRDGGYTF
TRBJ1-3 | TRBV7-2 | NA | NA | TGTGCCAGCAGCTCGGAGGGGTCCCTCTCTGGAAACACCATATATTTT | CASSSEGSLSGNTIYF
TRBJ2-5 | TRBV5-4 | NA | few | TGTGCCAGCGGTTACCCAATGCTCGGTACCCAGTACTTC | CASGYPMLGTQYF
TRBJ2-7 | TRBV11-2 | NA | few | TGTGCCAGCAGCTTAAGGGTCAGACTGGACGGGGGATCCTACGAGCAGTACTTC | CASSLRVRLDGGSYEQYF
TRBJ2-1 | TRBV11-2 | NA | NA | TGTGCCAGCTGGGCGGGTGACTCCTACAATGAGCAGTTCTTC | CASWAGDSYNEQFF
TRBJ2-5 | TRBV10-2 | NA | NA | TGCGCCAGCAGAACGCAGGGTGGGGCCCAAGAGACCCAGTACTTC | CASRTQGGAQETQYF
TRBJ1-2 | TRBV5-1 | TRBD1 | NA | TGCGCCAGCAGCGAACAGGGGGTAGGTTATGGCTACACCTTC | CASSEQGVGYGYTF
TRBJ1-4 | TRBV7-6 | NA | NA | TGTGCCAGCAGCGTGGAAGAGGGTGCAACTAATGAAAAACTGTTTTTT | CASSVEEGATNEKLFF
TRBJ2-1 | TRBV5-1 | NA | NA | TGCGCCAGCAGCTTGGACGGGAATTTCTACAATGAGCAGTTCTTC | CASSLDGNFYNEQFF
TRBJ2-1 | TRBV5-8 | NA | NA | TGTGCCAGCAGCTTGGCGGTGGGGGGTCTCAATGAGCAGTTCTTC | CASSLAVGGLNEQFF
TRBJ1-6 | TRBV7-2 | NA | NA | TGTGCCAGCAGCTTAGTGGGAGTTGAAAATTCACCCCTCCACTTT | CASSLVGVENSPLHF
TRBJ1-1 | TRBV28 | NA | NA | TGTGCCAGCAGTCTTCAGGTGAACACTGAAGCTTTCTTT | CASSLQVNTEAFF
TRBJ2-7 | TRBV2 | NA | NA | TGTGCCGTCCAGGCAGGGGACTACGAGCAGTACTTC | CAVQAGDYEQYF
TRBJ2-3 | TRBV7-3 | TRBD2 | NA | TGTGCCAGCAGCTTAAGCACTAGCGGGGCCACGCAGTATTTT | CASSLSTSGATQYF
TRBJ2-5 | TRBV5-6 | TRBD2 | once | TGTGCCAGCAGCTTGCCAGGGCTAGCGGGGGTTCGGGAGACCCAGTACTTC | CASSLPGLAGVRETQYF